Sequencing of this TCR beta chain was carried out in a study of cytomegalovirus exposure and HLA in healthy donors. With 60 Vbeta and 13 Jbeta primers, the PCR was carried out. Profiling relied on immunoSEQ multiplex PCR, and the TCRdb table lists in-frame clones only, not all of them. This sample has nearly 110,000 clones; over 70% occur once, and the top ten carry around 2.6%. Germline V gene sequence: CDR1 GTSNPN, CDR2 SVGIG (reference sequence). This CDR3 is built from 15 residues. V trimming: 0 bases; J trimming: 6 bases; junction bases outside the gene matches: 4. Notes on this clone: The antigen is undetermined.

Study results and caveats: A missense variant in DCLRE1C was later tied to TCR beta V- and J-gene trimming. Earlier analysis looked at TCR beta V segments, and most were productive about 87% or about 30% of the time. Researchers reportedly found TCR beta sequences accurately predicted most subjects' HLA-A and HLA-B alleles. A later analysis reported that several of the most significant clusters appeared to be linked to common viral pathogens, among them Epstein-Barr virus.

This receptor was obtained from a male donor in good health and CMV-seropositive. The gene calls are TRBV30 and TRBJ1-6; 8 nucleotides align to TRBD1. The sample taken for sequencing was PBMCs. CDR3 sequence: CAWSVQGGRNSPLHF. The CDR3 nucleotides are TGTGCCTGGAGTGTACAGGGGGGTCGTAATTCACCCCTCCACTTT.